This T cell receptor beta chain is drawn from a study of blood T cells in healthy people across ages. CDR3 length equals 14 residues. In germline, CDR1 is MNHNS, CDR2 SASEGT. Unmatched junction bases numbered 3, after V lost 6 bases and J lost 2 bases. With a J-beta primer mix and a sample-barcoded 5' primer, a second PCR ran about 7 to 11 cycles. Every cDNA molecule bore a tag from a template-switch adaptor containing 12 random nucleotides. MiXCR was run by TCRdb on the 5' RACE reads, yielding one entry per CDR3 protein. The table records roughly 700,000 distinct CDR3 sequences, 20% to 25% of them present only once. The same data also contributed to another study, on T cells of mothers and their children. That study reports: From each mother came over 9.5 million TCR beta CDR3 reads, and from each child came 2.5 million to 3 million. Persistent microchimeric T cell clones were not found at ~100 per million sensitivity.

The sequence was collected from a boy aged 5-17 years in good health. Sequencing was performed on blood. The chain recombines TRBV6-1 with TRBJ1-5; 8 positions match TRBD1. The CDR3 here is CASRDREGNQPQHF. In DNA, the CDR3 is TGTGCCAGCAGGGACAGGGAAGGCAATCAGCCCCAGCATTTT.